This TCR beta chain was recovered during a study of T cell repertoires in cytomegalovirus infection. Regarding this clonotype: Its antigen is unidentified.

One entry per CDR3 protein, called by TCRdb with MiXCR from the reads. The sample shows hundreds of thousands of distinct CDR3 sequences, 25% to 35% of them seen only once. CDR1 and CDR2 from the germline V gene are MNHEY and SVGAGI. V shed 6 bases and J 7 bases; nucleotides not matched to a gene: 15. The CDR3 runs 16 residues. V is TRBV6-5 and J is TRBJ1-5; 7 bases fit TRBD1. The sequences come from cultured PBMCs, collected from culture after CMV antigen stimulation. This clonotype was sampled from a human donor in good health (CMV status not recorded). Some clones in this sample may be carry-over from other donors' samples. CDR3 amino acids: CASRPTGEGDEQPQHF. The CDR3 nucleotides are TGTGCCAGCAGACCCACAGGGGAAGGGGACGAGCAGCCCCAGCATTTT.